Sequencing of this T cell receptor (beta chain) was carried out in a study of T cells after yellow fever vaccination. This clonotype occurred a few times. TCRdb re-analysed the 5' RACE reads in MiXCR, keeping a single row per CDR3 protein. Of around 300,000 distinct CDR3 sequences in the sample, 10% to 15% were seen once. The sample in question was CD4+ T cells sorted from PBMCs, obtained 45 days after the yellow fever booster vaccination. The clonotype originates from a young man who received the YFV17D yellow fever vaccine.

As DNA, the CDR3 is TGTGCCAGCAGGACTAGCGCCTACGAGCAGTACTTC. Its translation is CASRTSAYEQYF. The chain uses TRBV7-9 and TRBJ2-7, with 8 bases lining up with TRBD2. This CDR3 spans 12 amino acids. From germline, CDR1 is SEHNR and CDR2 FQNEAQ (reference sequence). V trimming: 6 bases; J trimming: 2 bases; junction bases outside the gene matches: 0.